The entry below describes one T cell receptor (beta chain). These data belong to a study of blood T cell repertoires in COVID-19. Study-level information: COVID-19 samples from acute and convalescent phases originated in the United States, Italy and Spain. T cells, B-cell-depleted T cells, or PBMCs provided the cDNA or gDNA that served as material.

Assay: immunoSEQ multiplex PCR; the TCRdb copy retains only in-frame clones and omits some. Of some 60,000 clones detected, around nine tenths appear once; the ten largest clones hold about 4.5%. CDR1 is MGHRA, CDR2 YSYEKL, per germline. Trimming shortened V by 0 bases and J by 2 bases, and 16 bases separated the two germline ends. The CDR3 is made up of 17 amino acids. This receptor was taken from a man in his sixties with acute or convalescent COVID-19. This chain joins TRBV4-1 and TRBJ1-1, with D possibly matching TRBD1 (5 bases). Input material: peripheral blood. CDR3 nucleotides: TGCGCCAGCAGCCAAGAAGGGGCCGCCGCAGGCAACACTGAAGCTTTCTTT. It translates to CASSQEGAAAGNTEAFF.